These 4 T cell receptor beta chains originate from one sample sequenced in a study of T cells in Graves' hyperthyroidism and ophthalmopathy. RNA transcripts yielded amplified TCR beta CDR3 regions. The HTBI primer set was used in a first-round RT-PCR of the TCR CDR3. TCRdb independently ran MiXCR on the multiplex PCR reads; one entry per CDR3 protein. The sample records roughly 96,000 distinct CDR3 sequences, under 65% being singletons. Sequencing was carried out using blood. These receptors were collected from a woman in her thirties or forties with Graves' hyperthyroidism.

The genes are TRBV28 and TRBJ2-5, with 7 nucleotides matching TRBD2. Trimming at V came to 6 bases and at J to 5 bases, leaving 6 bases not matched to a gene. CDR1 and CDR2 from the germline V gene are MDHEN and SYDVKM. The CDR3 consists of 13 residues. The CDR3 DNA reads as TGTGCCAGCAGAAATAGCGGGTGGGAGACCCAGTACTTC. Translating it yields CASRNSGWETQYF.

This clonotype has a count of ten or more. The chain links TRBV2 to TRBJ1-4; 8 positions match TRBD1. After removal of 6 bases from V and 8 bases from J, the junction contained 8 bases not matched to a gene. CDR1 and CDR2 (germline): SNHLY, FYNNEI. The CDR3 is 14 amino acids. CDR3: CASSLQAGGEKLFF. CDR3 in DNA: TGTGCCAGCAGCCTCCAGGCAGGGGGCGAAAAACTGTTTTTT.

This clonotype has at least ten counts. This sequence joins TRBV10-3 and TRBJ2-7; the D gene could be TRBD1 or TRBD2 (5 bases each). Germline V lookup: CDR1 ENHRY, CDR2 SYGVKD. V lost 2 bases and J 0 bases, leaving 11 bases between the germline ends. The CDR3 is made up of 15 amino acids. The CDR3 loop is CAISETGPSSYEQYF. As DNA, the CDR3 is TGTGCCATCAGTGAGACGGGACCCAGCTCCTACGAGCAGTACTTC.

The V gene is TRBV6-1, the J gene TRBJ2-3, with a weak D call TRBD2 (6 bases). CDR1 is MNHNS, CDR2 SASEGT, per germline. The CDR3 is 16 amino acids. The V gene lost 6 bases and the J gene lost 4 bases, with 20 bases spanning the gap. CDR3 sequence reads: CASSRVAGMGSDTQYF. CDR3 sequence (DNA): TGTGCCAGCAGCAGGGTCGCGGGAATGGGTTCAGATACGCAGTATTTT.